This T cell receptor (beta chain) was sequenced in a study of T cell responses to AZD1222 COVID-19 vaccine. Study-wide context: Investigators merged groups given second doses at roughly 4 or roughly 12 weeks. Findings of the study overall: There were vaccine-associated CD4 TCRs across spike, dominant at 160-218 and 743-854. Unmutated variant regions are reportedly targeted by nearly half of spike-specific TCRs.

The CDR3 is 13 residues long. The germline gives CDR1 SGHRS, CDR2 YFSETQ. In its sample, this clone was seen once. The antigen remains undetermined. Repertoires were generated with immunoSEQ multiplex PCR, while TCRdb's copy carries only in-frame clones and drops some. The table includes about 190,000 clones, roughly 91% detected once. The clonotype originates from an adult in good health. This chain links TRBV5-1 with TRBJ1-1, with D unresolved. The sample was peripheral blood, taken on day 0 of AZD1222 vaccination. CDR3: CAGSRDGNTEAFF. CDR3 coding DNA: TGCGCAGGGAGCCGAGATGGGAACACTGAAGCTTTCTTT. The variable domain in full, completed from reference TRBV5-1 and TRBJ1-1, reads KAGVTQTPRYLIKTRGQQVTLSCSPISGHRSVSWYQQTPGQGLQFLFEYFSETQRNKGNFPGRFSGRQFSNSRSEMNVSTLELGDSALYLCAGSRDGNTEAFFGQGTRLTVV.